This T cell receptor beta chain was sequenced in a study of early T cells in non-severe SARS-CoV-2 infection. About the research overall: Bulk RNA taken from unsorted whole blood was sequenced, leaving chains unpaired.

Unique molecular identifiers (one per individual cDNA molecule) were attached. TCRdb called the 5' RACE reads again in MiXCR, with one record for every CDR3 protein. The profile shows around 78,000 distinct CDR3 sequences, roughly a tenth of them singletons. This clonotype has just a few counts. V gave up 5 bases and J gave up 8 bases, with 10 bases separating them. The CDR3 contains 12 residues. CDR1 SNHLY and CDR2 FYNNEI come from the germline V gene. The sequence derives from an adult who was a healthcare worker with PCR-confirmed SARS-CoV-2 infection or an uninfected control (not recorded which). The V call is TRBV2, the J call TRBJ2-1; tentative D call: TRBD1 (6 bases). This specimen consisted of whole blood, obtained at baseline. CDR3: CASSQGSDEQFF. In DNA form, the CDR3 reads TGTGCCAGCAGTCAGGGGAGCGATGAGCAGTTCTTC.